This TCR beta chain emerged from a study of blood T cell repertoires in COVID-19. Study information: Sites in the United States, Italy and Spain provided acute and convalescent COVID-19 samples. Sources were T cells, B-cell-depleted T cells, or PBMCs; the material itself was cDNA or gDNA.

In the original analysis: Reference gene primer amplification gave estimated nucleated cell counts. The data were produced by immunoSEQ multiplex PCR, yet TCRdb's version contains in-frame clones alone and is incomplete. For V, J and clone size, that table is used; D and trimming come from the DNA. The table lists approximately 210,000 clones, under 95% of them singletons. J lost 3 bases, V lost 3 bases, and 7 bases had no gene match. CDR3 size: 15 residues. Germline V gene data show CDR1 as KGHSH and CDR2 as LQKENI. Sample: peripheral blood. The sequence came from a man under 40 with acute or convalescent COVID-19. The gene calls are TRBV18 and TRBJ1-1; TRBD1 matches 7 bases. The CDR3 coding sequence is TGTGCCAGCTCACCCCAACAGGGGTGGGACACTGAAGCTTTCTTT. This encodes CASSPQQGWDTEAFF.